This T cell receptor (beta chain) emerged from a study of identical twins. A word on this clonotype: Its antigen is not known.

Unique molecular identifiers were present on the cDNA, which also gained a universal primer site by template switching. TCRdb re-called the 5' RACE reads with MiXCR, one entry per CDR3 protein. The profile covers roughly 1,500,000 distinct CDR3 sequences, with under 35% appearing a single time and about 0.3% taken by the ten largest. Study-wide results and caveats: Monozygotic twins shared more out-of-frame TCR alpha than recombination models predicted. The same donors were not followed; conclusions instead depended on cross-sectional statistical analysis.

Sample: cord blood. The TCR sequence derives from a newborn girl in good health.

Here the CDR3 reads CASSQFAGGGTDTQYF. The CDR3 coding sequence is TGTGCCAGCAGCCAATTCGCGGGAGGGGGCACAGATACGCAGTATTTT. V is TRBV3-1 and J is TRBJ2-3; TRBD2 matches at 9 bases. Trimming cost V 2 bases and J 1 base; bases outside gene matches: 4. Germline CDR1 reads LGHDT; CDR2 reads YNNKEL (reference sequence). CDR3 length: 16 residues.